Listed below are T cell receptor beta chains from one sample, sequenced in a study of Graves' ophthalmopathy and Graves' hyperthyroidism. TCRdb re-analysed the multiplex PCR reads in MiXCR, keeping a single row per CDR3 protein. The table includes about 160,000 distinct CDR3 sequences, less than 45% detected once. Material for sequencing was peripheral blood. Receptor source: a woman aged 35 to 49 with Graves' ophthalmopathy. The CDR3 runs from the conserved cysteine through the conserved F or W.

V gene,J gene,CDR3 protein
TRBV2,TRBJ1-3,CASSPDSYSGNTIYF
TRBV20-1,TRBJ2-7,CSALSSGQLTYERYF
TRBV14,TRBJ1-1,CASSQSREGHTEAFF
TRBV6-5,TRBJ1-1,CASSYSKSLTGWTEAFF
TRBV13,TRBJ1-1,CATVRTGHTEAFF
TRBV2,TRBJ1-6,CASSPPGQGDSPLHF
TRBV12-3/TRBV12-4,TRBJ2-7,CASSLGDGTGGHEQYF
TRBV6-1,TRBJ2-5,CASSVSSGGQETQYF
TRBV6-1,TRBJ1-5,CASRRDRGSNQPQHF
TRBV6-2/TRBV6-3,TRBJ1-6,CASSYRQGSDSPLHF
TRBV5-1,TRBJ2-7,CASSLVSGDYEQYF
TRBV4-2,TRBJ2-7,CASSPRTSGDNEQYF
TRBV5-6,TRBJ2-7,CASSSLGTESYEQYF
TRBV19,TRBJ1-1,CASSLLGGQFEAFF
TRBV20-1,TRBJ2-5,CSATPGTAQETQYF
TRBV11-2,TRBJ2-2,CASSLQIAGGRTGELFF
TRBV10-3,TRBJ1-3,CAISEPDRPGNTIYF
TRBV9,TRBJ2-5,CASSTYRGSQETQYF
TRBV28,TRBJ2-5,CASSRLAGGGTQYF
TRBV18,TRBJ2-5,CASSLKTGAQETQYF
TRBV28,TRBJ2-5,CASTLGGSETQYF
TRBV6-2/TRBV6-3,TRBJ2-7,CASSDRVYEQYF
TRBV6-2/TRBV6-3,TRBJ2-5,CASSPTSAETQYF
TRBV30,TRBJ2-2,CAWSESGLTGELFF
TRBV11-2,TRBJ1-1,CASSLDWTVVTEAFF
TRBV7-6,TRBJ2-7,CASSLEARGTYEQYF
TRBV12-3/TRBV12-4,TRBJ1-1,CASSFSVGTEAFF
TRBV7-2,TRBJ2-4,CASSSGGGGLLKNIQYF
TRBV12-3/TRBV12-4,TRBJ1-1,CASSQGTENTEAFF
TRBV6-1,TRBJ2-2,CASSEGYNTGELFF
TRBV28,TRBJ2-7,CASSTSGTIYEQYF
TRBV6-5,TRBJ1-3,CASSYSGAVGNTIYF
TRBV2,TRBJ1-5,CASSGQGEQPQHF
TRBV6-5,TRBJ2-4,CAVKRTGGADIQYF
TRBV7-6,TRBJ1-1,CASSRHPENTEAFF
TRBV12-3/TRBV12-4,TRBJ1-5,CASRDTGQTNQPQHF
TRBV7-2,TRBJ2-7,CASSPQRGRDEQYF
TRBV19,TRBJ1-5,CASSTSDGLAWPQHF
TRBV12-3/TRBV12-4,TRBJ1-1,CASSVSQSKNTEAFF
TRBV6-5,TRBJ2-7,CASSYGTAGAYEQYF
TRBV5-1,TRBJ1-1,CASSLGDYRVKNTEAFF
TRBV19,TRBJ2-7,CASSQRVFPYEQYF
TRBV7-2,TRBJ2-2,CASSLARGSTGELFF
TRBV7-8,TRBJ2-5,CASSLTSGSETQYF
TRBV6-2/TRBV6-3,TRBJ1-6,CASKTGDSPLHF
TRBV6-2/TRBV6-3,TRBJ2-7,CASSVGGETRPEQYF
TRBV20-1,TRBJ1-1,CSAGLETEAFF
TRBV10-3,TRBJ2-7,CATDRGQGAGGPDEQYF
TRBV7-2,TRBJ1-5,CASTFSGDQPQHF
TRBV28,TRBJ2-6,CASRQGDSGANVLTF
TRBV28,TRBJ2-7,CASRPSRMGRQYF
TRBV5-1,TRBJ1-5,CAIPGQATHSNQPQHF